This T cell receptor (beta chain) was sequenced during a study of T cell responses to AZD1222 COVID-19 vaccine. Study results and limitations: Donors were mostly white British, more females; clonal diversity possibly underestimated.

Data came from immunoSEQ multiplex PCR; TCRdb stores just in-frame clones and leaves some out. Seen here are 140,000 or so clones, 92% observed once, and the top ten hold approximately 4.3%. Points on this clone: Its antigen remains unidentified.

The CDR3 consists of 15 residues. The TCR comes from an adult who received the AZD1222 COVID-19 vaccine. The chain joins TRBV21-1 to TRBJ2-7; the D call in the table, TRBD1, was not verified against the DNA. TRBV21-1 is labeled a pseudogene. Sequences were derived from peripheral blood, sampled 28 days after the second AZD1222 dose. The CDR3, as DNA: TGTGCCAGCAGCAAAGAGGGCAGGGGACCCTACGAGCAGTACTTC. It is translated as CASSKEGRGPYEQYF.